Presented here are 27 T cell receptor beta chains from one specimen sequenced in a study of OX40 agonist ivuxolimab in advanced cancers. Profiled with immunoSEQ multiplex PCR; TCRdb holds only in-frame clones, not every one. The sample holds tens of thousands of clones, around 88% seen once. Sequencing used CD4+ or CD8+ T cells sorted from blood, obtained in a trial of the OX40 agonist ivuxolimab. These receptor sequences come from an adult with an advanced solid tumor such as melanoma, head and neck, liver or kidney cancer.

V and J are TRBV12-5 and TRBJ2-7; D is possibly TRBD1 (6 bases). V dropped 6 bases and J dropped 0 bases, with 9 bases sitting between them. Looked up from germline, CDR1 is LGHNT and CDR2 is FRNRAP. There are 13 residues in the CDR3. The CDR3 region has the DNA TGTGCTAGTGGCACAGGGTTCTCCTACGAGCAGTACTTC. Its translation is CASGTGFSYEQYF.

DNA of the CDR3: TGTGCCAGCAGCCCTCAGATGAACACTGAAGCTTTCTTT. Translating it yields CASSPQMNTEAFF. The chain combines TRBV11-2 with TRBJ1-1; D remains unclear. V shed 5 bases and J shed 0 bases, with 7 bases lying between them. This CDR3 is 13 amino acids long. The germline V gene has CDR1 SGHAT and CDR2 FQNNGV. Full variable domain (outside the CDR3, taken from reference TRBV11-2 and TRBJ1-1): EAGVAQSPRYKIIEKRQSVAFWCNPISGHATLYWYQQILGQGPKLLIQFQNNGVVDDSQLPKDRFSAERLKGVDSTLKIQPAKLEDSAVYLCASSPQMNTEAFFGQGTRLTVV.

This clone was recorded once. The gene calls are TRBV10-3 and TRBJ1-5; D remains ambiguous. Looked up from germline, CDR1 is ENHRY and CDR2 is SYGVKD. V dropped 10 bases and J dropped 0 bases, with 16 bases sitting between them. CDR3 size: 15 residues. CDR3 protein: CATRTSEDSNQPQHF. In DNA, the CDR3 is TGTGCCACTCGAACCTCAGAGGATAGCAATCAGCCCCAGCATTTT.

In nucleotides, the CDR3 is TGTGCCAGCAGCTTACCGACGGGGGTTGGGCAGTTCTTC. Translated: CASSLPTGVGQFF. This chain uses TRBV11-1 with TRBJ2-1, with a weak D call TRBD2 (6 bases). The CDR3 has 13 amino acids. Per the germline V gene, CDR1 is SGHAT and CDR2 is FQDESV (reference sequence). Trimming removed 2 bases from V and 12 bases from J, with 14 bases in between.

The rearrangement uses TRBV6-5 and TRBJ2-7; possibly TRBD2 for D (6 bases). V was shortened by 0 bases and J by 7 bases, with 10 bases between the two germline ends. Germline CDR1 MNHEY, CDR2 SVGAGI. This CDR3 has 13 amino acids. CDR3 protein: CASSYSGLAEQYF. The CDR3, as DNA: TGTGCCAGCAGTTACTCCGGGCTAGCGGAGCAGTACTTC.

This chain uses TRBV7-3 with TRBJ2-7, with 15 bases fitting TRBD2. Per the germline V gene, CDR1 is SGHTA and CDR2 is FQGTGA. The J segment lost 4 bases and the V segment lost 2 bases, leaving 3 bases of the junction unmatched. This CDR3 spans 16 amino acids. CDR3 protein: CASSLQGTSGGYEQYF. CDR3 DNA sequence: TGTGCCAGCAGCTTACAGGGGACTAGCGGGGGGTACGAGCAGTACTTC.

V usage is TRBV5-1 and J usage is TRBJ2-7; TRBD1 matches at 10 bases. J was trimmed by 4 bases and V by 4 bases; bases with no gene match: 11. Per the germline V gene, CDR1 is SGHRS and CDR2 is YFSETQ. The CDR3 consists of 16 residues. DNA of the CDR3: TGCGCCAGCAGCCCCGCGACTTCGGACAGGGGGTACGAGCAGTACTTC. Protein sequence: CASSPATSDRGYEQYF.

The genes are TRBV11-2 and TRBJ2-2, with D unclear. CDR3 size: 13 residues. CDR1 and CDR2 from the germline V gene are SGHAT and FQNNGV. V lost 1 base to trimming and J lost 6 bases, with 6 bases between them. The CDR3 nucleotides read TGTGCCAGCAGCTTAGTTGGCGCCGGGGAGCTGTTTTTT. Translating gives CASSLVGAGELFF.

The genes are TRBV7-9 and TRBJ2-3, with D possibly matching TRBD1 (5 bases). V dropped 5 bases and J dropped 2 bases, with 11 bases sitting between them. The germline V gene encodes CDR1 SEHNR and CDR2 FQNEAQ (reference sequence). This CDR3 contains 14 residues. The DNA for the CDR3 is TGTGCCAGCAGCCTAGGGGATAACACAGATACGCAGTATTTT. Protein: CASSLGDNTDTQYF.

The chain combines TRBV5-1 with TRBJ1-4; 7 positions match TRBD1. CDR1 SGHRS and CDR2 YFSETQ come from the germline V gene. The CDR3 length is 14 residues. Germline trimming cut 2 bases from V and 7 bases from J; bases unmatched to any gene: 5. The CDR3 DNA follows: TGCGCCAGCAGCTTCTCAGGGGGGAGTGAAAAACTGTTTTTT. As protein: CASSFSGGSEKLFF.

J is TRBJ2-5 and V is TRBV11-3; D gene unclear. The J call may be wrong; the DNA end is better matched by TRBJ2-7. The CDR3 contains 16 residues. Germline CDR1 is SGHNT and CDR2 is YENEEA. The CDR3 loop reads CASSLVLPGATYEQYF. CDR3 bases: TGTGCCAGCAGCTTAGTTTTACCGGGCGCGACCTACGAGCAGTACTTC.

By share, this clone counts as medium-sized. The chain employs TRBV28 and TRBJ1-1; D not resolved. CDR1 and CDR2 from the germline V gene are MDHEN and SYDVKM. The CDR3 length is 11 residues. V lost 2 bases and J 3 bases, leaving 1 base between the germline ends. The DNA of the CDR3 is TGTGCCAGCAGTTTACACACTGAAGCTTTCTTT. Its translation is CASSLHTEAFF.

V gene TRBV14 combines with J gene TRBJ2-5; no firm D call. Germline CDR1 is SGHDN and CDR2 is FVKESK. The ends were cut back, 1 base at V and 3 bases at J, with 6 bases in the middle. This CDR3 is 13 amino acids long. Written as DNA, the CDR3 is TGTGCCAGCAGCCAAGGCAGTAAAGAGACCCAGTACTTC. It specifies CASSQGSKETQYF.

The rearrangement links TRBV19 to TRBJ2-7; TRBD2 might be the D (5 bases). CDR1 and CDR2 (germline): LNHDA, SQIVND (reference sequence). V shed 1 base and J shed 4 bases, with 17 bases lying between them. The CDR3 runs 16 residues. The DNA for the CDR3 is TGTGCCAGTAGTATAGGCCCCCTCCGGAGCGGTTACGAGCAGTACTTC. It is translated as CASSIGPLRSGYEQYF.

The chain recombines TRBV19 with TRBJ1-4; no firm D call. Trimming stripped 1 base from V and 12 bases from J, with 6 bases between. The CDR3 contains 11 residues. CDR1 is LNHDA, CDR2 SQIVND, per germline (reference sequence). Written as DNA, the CDR3 is TGTGCCAGTAGTATAGGGGGTGAACTGTTTTTT. This gives the protein CASSIGGELFF.

V is TRBV4-1 and J is TRBJ2-5; 13 bases align to TRBD2. The J segment lost 9 bases and the V segment lost 2 bases, leaving 12 bases of the junction unmatched. The CDR3 runs 17 residues. Germline CDR1 MGHRA, CDR2 YSYEKL. The CDR3 DNA is TGCGCCAGCAGCCAACTGGGACTAGCGGGGCCCCAGGGGGCCCAGTACTTC. Translation: CASSQLGLAGPQGAQYF.

This clone appeared once. This chain joins TRBV28 and TRBJ1-3; D not resolved. Germline V CDR1 and CDR2: MDHEN, SYDVKM. V gave up 7 bases and J gave up 4 bases, with 14 bases separating them. The CDR3 has 14 residues. CDR3 sequence reads: CASTPGNTGNTIYF. CDR3 sequence (DNA): TGTGCCAGCACCCCGGGAAATACAGGAAACACCATATATTTT.

The CDR3 sequence: CASKTDSSTDTQYF. The CDR3 DNA is TGTGCCAGCAAGACAGATTCTAGCACAGATACGCAGTATTTT. This chain connects TRBV2 to TRBJ2-3, with D possibly TRBD1 on 5 matching bases. The CDR3 extends over 14 amino acids. CDR1 SNHLY and CDR2 FYNNEI come from the germline V gene. Trimming cost V 7 bases and J 0 bases, with 11 bases left between them.

This chain connects TRBV9 to TRBJ1-1; TRBD1 is a possible D gene (6 bases). The CDR3 extends over 17 amino acids. Germline V gives CDR1 SGDLS, CDR2 YYNGEE. With 0 bases removed from V and 1 base from J, the gap between germline ends came to 16 bases. The CDR3 DNA reads TGTGCCAGCAGCGTAGGCAGGGGAGTTGTACGGAACACTGAAGCTTTCTTT. Protein product: CASSVGRGVVRNTEAFF.

This chain connects TRBV5-4 to TRBJ2-7; tentative D call: TRBD1 (5 bases). CDR3 length: 13 residues. Trimming stripped 4 bases from V and 3 bases from J, with 11 bases between. Germline values: CDR1 SGHNT, CDR2 YYREEE (reference sequence). CDR3 bases: TGTGCCAGCAGCATAGACAGCGTCTACGAGCAGTACTTC. Amino acids: CASSIDSVYEQYF.

V is TRBV2 and J is TRBJ2-2; TRBD2 matches 7 bases. The CDR3 sequence is 13 residues long. From germline, CDR1 is SNHLY and CDR2 FYNNEI. V trimming: 6 bases; J trimming: 5 bases; junction bases outside the gene matches: 3. CDR3 in amino acids: CASSGLGTGELFF. CDR3 bases: TGTGCCAGCAGCGGACTAGGTACCGGGGAGCTGTTTTTT.

The chain combines TRBV4-1 with TRBJ1-5; D call uncertain. This CDR3 has 15 amino acids. Trimming took 0 bases from V and 7 from J, leaving 13 bases between them. Germline V gene sequence: CDR1 MGHRA, CDR2 YSYEKL. CDR3 coding DNA: TGCGCCAGCAGCCAAGATTTGGGGTCTCGACAGCCCCAGCATTTT. This codes for CASSQDLGSRQPQHF.

This clone was found once. This rearrangement joins TRBV11-2 to TRBJ1-1, with D possibly being TRBD1 (6 bases). CDR1 is SGHAT, CDR2 FQNNGV, per germline. V was pared by 5 bases and J by 1 base, with 14 bases between. The CDR3 spans 15 residues. DNA for the CDR3: TGTGCCAGCAGCCCTCGGACAGTAGGGAACACTGAAGCTTTCTTT. Amino acid sequence: CASSPRTVGNTEAFF.

The chain combines TRBV7-9 with TRBJ2-1; possible D gene TRBD2, 6 bases. The CDR3 is made up of 16 amino acids. Germline CDR1 and CDR2: SEHNR and FQNEAQ (reference sequence). Deletions cut 4 bases from V and 0 bases from J, with 13 bases between. CDR3 sequence reads: CASSSPGLSSYNEQFF. The CDR3 DNA sequence: TGTGCCAGCAGCTCACCGGGACTCAGCTCCTACAATGAGCAGTTCTTC. The full variable domain, completed using reference TRBV7-9 and TRBJ2-1, is DTGVSQNPRHKITKRGQNVTFRCDPISEHNRLYWYRQTLGQGPEFLTYFQNEAQLEKSRLLSDRFSAERPKGSFSTLEIQRTEQGDSAMYLCASSSPGLSSYNEQFFGPGTRLTVL.

The DNA of the CDR3 is TGTGCCAGCAGTCGGGACAGGTCCTATGGCTACACCTTC. Amino acids: CASSRDRSYGYTF. V usage is TRBV6-1 and J usage is TRBJ1-2; TRBD1 aligns across 8 bases. Germline loops: CDR1 MNHNS, CDR2 SASEGT. This CDR3 has 13 residues. V lost 5 bases, J lost 4 bases, and 3 bases stayed unmatched.

The rearrangement joins TRBV9 to TRBJ2-7; the match to TRBD2 covers 13 bases. The V segment lost 4 bases and the J segment 2 bases; nucleotides outside the gene matches: 0. The germline CDR1 and CDR2 sequences are SGDLS and YYNGEE. The CDR3 has 14 residues. Here the CDR3 DNA reads TGTGCCAGCAGCACTAGCGGGAGGGCCTACGAGCAGTACTTC. Its translation: CASSTSGRAYEQYF.

J is TRBJ1-1 and V is TRBV5-1; D perhaps matches TRBD1 (6 bases). V was clipped by 0 bases and J by 2 bases, with 11 bases between them. Germline V gene sequence: CDR1 SGHRS, CDR2 YFSETQ. CDR3 length: 15 residues. For the CDR3, the DNA is TGCGCCAGCAGCTTGGTACAGGGAGGAAACACTGAAGCTTTCTTT. Protein: CASSLVQGGNTEAFF.